A single sample is the source of the 8 T cell receptor beta chains below, sequenced in a study of CD8 T cells in Susac syndrome. RNA totalling about 0.5 to 1 ug underwent reverse transcription with random hexamers. In TCRdb, the immunoSEQ multiplex PCR reads were re-called with MiXCR into one record per CDR3 protein. The repertoire holds approximately 170,000 distinct CDR3 sequences, roughly 94% seen once, with 0.085% to 0.095% in the top ten. Source material: CD4+ T cells from PBMCs. These receptors all come from a human donor with multiple sclerosis.

This clonotype has just one count. The chain combines TRBV7-9 with TRBJ2-1, with unresolved D. The CDR3 consists of 14 residues. Germline V gene data show CDR1 as SEHNR and CDR2 as FQNEAQ (reference sequence). The V end lost 4 bases, the J end lost 6 bases, and 13 bases lay between the germline ends. In DNA form, the CDR3 reads TGTGCCAGCAGCTCGGCGAGTTGGTCCAATGAGCAGTTCTTC. Translated, it gives CASSSASWSNEQFF.

This rearrangement joins TRBV5-1 to TRBJ2-7, with 9 bases matching TRBD1. The CDR3 consists of 16 residues. CDR1 and CDR2 from the germline V gene are SGHRS and YFSETQ. Germline trimming cut 3 bases from V and 4 bases from J; bases unmatched to any gene: 11. The CDR3 reads CASSSGTGSTSYEQYF. As DNA, the CDR3 is TGCGCCAGCAGCTCCGGGACAGGGTCTACCTCGTACGAGCAGTACTTC.

J is TRBJ2-1 and V is TRBV20-1; 7 bases are shared with TRBD2. The CDR3 has 15 residues. V shed 0 bases and J 4 bases; nucleotides not matched to a gene: 6. CDR1 is DFQATT, CDR2 SNEGSKA, per germline (reference sequence). The DNA for the CDR3 is TGCAGTGCTAGAGAAATAGGCGGGAGATACAATGAGCAGTTCTTC. This codes for CSAREIGGRYNEQFF.

With respect to this clonotype: An end of the junction does not agree with germline; a read error may underlie this. The chain recombines TRBV7-6 with TRBJ2-5, with D perhaps matching TRBD1 (5 bases). This CDR3 comprises 13 residues. Germline CDR1 is SGHVS and CDR2 is FNYEAQ. CDR3 in amino acids: CASSLQGQGTQYF. The CDR3 DNA sequence: TGTGCCAGCAGCTTGCAGGGCCAAGGGACCCAGTACTTC. The variable domain in full, with the rest retrieved from reference TRBV7-6 and TRBJ2-5, is GAGVSQSPRYKVTKRGQDVALRCDPISGHVSLYWYRQALGQGPEFLTYFNYEAQQDKSGLPNDRFSAERPEGSISTLTIQRTEQRDSAMYRCASSLQGQGTQYFGPGTRLLVL.

The chain recombines TRBV5-1 with TRBJ2-1, with D perhaps matching TRBD2 (5 bases). Trimming removed 0 bases from V and 5 bases from J, with 12 bases in between. Germline assignment: CDR1 SGHRS and CDR2 YFSETQ. This CDR3 is 15 amino acids long. The CDR3 here is CASSLGPAGDNEQFF. In DNA, the CDR3 is TGCGCCAGCAGCTTGGGCCCGGCGGGCGACAATGAGCAGTTCTTC.

This clonotype showed up just once. This rearrangement joins TRBV28 to TRBJ1-5, with D possibly TRBD1 on 5 matching bases. The CDR3 is 15 residues long. Deletions cut 3 bases from V and 5 bases from J, with 14 bases between. Germline CDR1 is MDHEN and CDR2 is SYDVKM. The CDR3 protein is CASSFLQGVDQPQHF. Here the CDR3 DNA reads TGTGCCAGCAGTTTCCTGCAGGGTGTAGATCAGCCCCAGCATTTT.

The V call is TRBV25-1, the J call TRBJ2-1; the D gene is possibly TRBD1 (6 bases). Trimming shortened V by 4 bases and J by 5 bases, and 12 bases separated the two germline ends. Per germline, CDR1 MGHDK and CDR2 SYGVNS. The CDR3 is 14 amino acids. Written as DNA, the CDR3 is TGTGCCAGCAGTGGACTCGGACAGAACAATGAGCAGTTCTTC. Translation: CASSGLGQNNEQFF.

The genes are TRBV28 and TRBJ2-7; no clear D gene. The germline V gene encodes CDR1 MDHEN and CDR2 SYDVKM. The CDR3 totals 11 residues. Trimming pared 5 bases from V and 2 bases from J, leaving 4 bases between. For the CDR3, the DNA is TGTGCCAGCAGTAATACCTACGAGCAGTACTTC. Translating it yields CASSNTYEQYF.